This T cell receptor beta chain was obtained from a study of blood T cell repertoires in COVID-19. CDR1 and CDR2 from the germline V gene are DFQATT and SNEGSKA (reference sequence). The CDR3 contains 16 residues. The germline V and J ends were trimmed by 3 bases and 0 bases, with 15 bases remaining between them. Produced via immunoSEQ multiplex PCR; TCRdb's table is partial and in-frame only. In the table there are approximately 260,000 clones, approximately 86% of which are singletons. The material sequenced was peripheral blood. The genes are TRBV20-1 and TRBJ2-1, with D possibly being TRBD1 (6 bases). The sequence was obtained from a man aged 55-75 years who had recovered from COVID-19. The CDR3 region is CSASQAGVGSYNEQFF. The CDR3 DNA reads TGCAGTGCTAGTCAGGCAGGGGTGGGCTCCTACAATGAGCAGTTCTTC.